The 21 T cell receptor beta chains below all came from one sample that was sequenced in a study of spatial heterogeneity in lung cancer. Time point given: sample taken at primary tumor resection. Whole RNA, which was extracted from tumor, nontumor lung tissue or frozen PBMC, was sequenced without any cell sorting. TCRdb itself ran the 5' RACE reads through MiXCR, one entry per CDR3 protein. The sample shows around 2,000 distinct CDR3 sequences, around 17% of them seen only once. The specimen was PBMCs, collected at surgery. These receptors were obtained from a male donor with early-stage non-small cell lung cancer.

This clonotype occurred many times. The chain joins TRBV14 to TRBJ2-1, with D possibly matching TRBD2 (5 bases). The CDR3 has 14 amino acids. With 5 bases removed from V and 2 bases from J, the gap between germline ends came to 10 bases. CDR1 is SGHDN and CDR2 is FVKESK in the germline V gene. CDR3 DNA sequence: TGTGCCAGCAGCGAGGGTGGACCCTACAATGAGCAGTTCTTC. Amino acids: CASSEGGPYNEQFF.

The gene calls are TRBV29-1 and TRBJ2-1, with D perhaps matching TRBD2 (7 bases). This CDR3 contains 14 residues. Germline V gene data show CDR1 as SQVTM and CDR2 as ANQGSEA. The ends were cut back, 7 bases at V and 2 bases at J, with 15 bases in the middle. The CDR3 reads CSAGPGGAYNEQFF. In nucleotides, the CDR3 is TGCAGCGCTGGTCCGGGGGGCGCCTACAATGAGCAGTTCTTC.

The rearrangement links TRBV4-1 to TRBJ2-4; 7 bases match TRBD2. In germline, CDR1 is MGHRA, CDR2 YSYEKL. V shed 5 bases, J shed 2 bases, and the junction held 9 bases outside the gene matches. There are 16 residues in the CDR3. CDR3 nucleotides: TGCGCCAGCAGCTTCCCGCAGGGAGGGACCAAAAACATTCAGTACTTC. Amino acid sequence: CASSFPQGGTKNIQYF.

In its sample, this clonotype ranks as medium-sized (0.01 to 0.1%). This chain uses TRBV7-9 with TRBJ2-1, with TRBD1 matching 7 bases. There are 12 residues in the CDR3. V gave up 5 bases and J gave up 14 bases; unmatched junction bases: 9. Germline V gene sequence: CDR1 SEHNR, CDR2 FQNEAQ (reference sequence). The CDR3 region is CASSARQGLKFF. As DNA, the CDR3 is TGTGCCAGCAGCGCAAGACAGGGTTTGAAGTTCTTC.

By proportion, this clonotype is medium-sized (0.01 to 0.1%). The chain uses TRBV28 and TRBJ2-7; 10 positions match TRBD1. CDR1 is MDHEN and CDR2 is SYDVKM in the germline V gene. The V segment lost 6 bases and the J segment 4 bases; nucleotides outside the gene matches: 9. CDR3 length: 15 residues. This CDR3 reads CASRPFRDRGYEQYF. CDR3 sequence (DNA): TGTGCCAGCAGGCCCTTCCGGGACAGGGGTTACGAGCAGTACTTC.

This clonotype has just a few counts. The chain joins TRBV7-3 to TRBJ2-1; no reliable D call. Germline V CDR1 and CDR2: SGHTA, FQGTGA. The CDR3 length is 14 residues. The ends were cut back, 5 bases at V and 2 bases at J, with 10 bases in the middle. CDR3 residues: CASSVTDPYNEQFF. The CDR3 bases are TGTGCCAGCAGCGTGACCGATCCCTACAATGAGCAGTTCTTC.

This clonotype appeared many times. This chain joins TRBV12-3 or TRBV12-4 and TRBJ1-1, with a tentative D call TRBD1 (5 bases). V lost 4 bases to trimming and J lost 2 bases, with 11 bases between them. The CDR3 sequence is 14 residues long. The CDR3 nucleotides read TGTGCCAGCAGTTGGGGACGATTTAACACTGAAGCTTTCTTT. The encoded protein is CASSWGRFNTEAFF.

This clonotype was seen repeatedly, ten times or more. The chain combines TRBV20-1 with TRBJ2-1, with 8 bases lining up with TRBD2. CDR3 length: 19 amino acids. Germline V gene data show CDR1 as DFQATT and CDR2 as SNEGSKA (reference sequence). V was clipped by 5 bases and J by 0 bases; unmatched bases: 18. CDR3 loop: CSAPSSELADLSSYNEQFF. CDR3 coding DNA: TGCAGTGCTCCCTCATCGGAACTAGCGGACCTAAGCTCCTACAATGAGCAGTTCTTC.

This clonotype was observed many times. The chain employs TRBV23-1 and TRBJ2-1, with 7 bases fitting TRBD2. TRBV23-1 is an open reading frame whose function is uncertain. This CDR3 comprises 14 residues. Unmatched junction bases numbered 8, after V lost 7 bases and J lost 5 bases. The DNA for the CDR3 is TGCGCCAGCACCCGGGGGGTTTCCCACAATGAGCAGTTCTTC. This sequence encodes CASTRGVSHNEQFF.

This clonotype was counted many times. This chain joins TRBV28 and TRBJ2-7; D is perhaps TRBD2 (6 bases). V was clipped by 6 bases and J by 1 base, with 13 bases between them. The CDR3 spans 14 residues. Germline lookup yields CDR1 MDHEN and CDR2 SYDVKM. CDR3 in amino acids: CASRLPGLSYEQYF. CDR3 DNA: TGTGCCAGCAGGCTACCGGGACTGTCCTACGAGCAGTACTTC.

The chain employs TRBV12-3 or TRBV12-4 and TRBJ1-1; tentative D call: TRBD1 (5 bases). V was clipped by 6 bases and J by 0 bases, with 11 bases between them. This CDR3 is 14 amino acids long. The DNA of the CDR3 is TGTGCCAGCAGCCGGGGACGGGTGAACACTGAAGCTTTCTTT. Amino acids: CASSRGRVNTEAFF.

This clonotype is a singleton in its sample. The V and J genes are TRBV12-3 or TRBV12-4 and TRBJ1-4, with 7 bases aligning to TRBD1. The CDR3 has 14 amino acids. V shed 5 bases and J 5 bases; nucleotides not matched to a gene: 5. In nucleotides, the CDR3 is TGTGCCAGCAGTCCTACGACAGGGAATGAAAAACTGTTTTTT. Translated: CASSPTTGNEKLFF.

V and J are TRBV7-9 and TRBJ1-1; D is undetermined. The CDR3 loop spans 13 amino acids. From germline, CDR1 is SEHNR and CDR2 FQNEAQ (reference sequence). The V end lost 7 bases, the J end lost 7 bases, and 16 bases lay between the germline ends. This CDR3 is CASTLAAGVEAFF. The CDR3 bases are TGTGCCAGCACCCTTGCCGCCGGAGTTGAAGCTTTCTTT.

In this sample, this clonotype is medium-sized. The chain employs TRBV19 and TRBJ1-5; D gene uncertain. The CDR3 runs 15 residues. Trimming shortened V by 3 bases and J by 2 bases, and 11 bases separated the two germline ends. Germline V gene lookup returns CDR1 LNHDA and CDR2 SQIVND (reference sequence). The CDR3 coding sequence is TGTGCCAGTAGTATCGGATACCGGGGCAATCAGCCCCAGCATTTT. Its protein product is CASSIGYRGNQPQHF.

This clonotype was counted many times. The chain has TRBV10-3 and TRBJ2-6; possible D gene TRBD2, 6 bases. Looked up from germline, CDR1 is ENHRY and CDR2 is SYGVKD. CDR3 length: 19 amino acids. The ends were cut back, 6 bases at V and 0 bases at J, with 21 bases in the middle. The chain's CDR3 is CAISGAYGSGGSGANVLTF. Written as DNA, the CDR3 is TGTGCCATCAGCGGGGCCTATGGTAGCGGAGGCTCTGGGGCCAACGTCCTGACTTTC.

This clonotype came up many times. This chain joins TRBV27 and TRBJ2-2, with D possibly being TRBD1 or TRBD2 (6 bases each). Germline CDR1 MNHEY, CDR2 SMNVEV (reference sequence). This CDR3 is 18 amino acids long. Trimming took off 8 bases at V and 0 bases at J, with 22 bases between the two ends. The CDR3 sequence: CASYQGGFRRSNTGELFF. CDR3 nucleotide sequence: TGTGCCAGCTACCAAGGGGGGTTTCGGCGGTCGAACACCGGGGAGCTGTTTTTT.

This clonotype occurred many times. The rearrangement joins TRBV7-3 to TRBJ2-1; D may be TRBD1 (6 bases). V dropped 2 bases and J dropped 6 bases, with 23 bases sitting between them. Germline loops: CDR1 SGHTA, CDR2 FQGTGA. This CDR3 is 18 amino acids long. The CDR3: CASSLSTVGTPLGNEQFF. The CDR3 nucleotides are TGTGCCAGCAGCTTATCCACGGTCGGGACACCGCTCGGCAATGAGCAGTTCTTC.

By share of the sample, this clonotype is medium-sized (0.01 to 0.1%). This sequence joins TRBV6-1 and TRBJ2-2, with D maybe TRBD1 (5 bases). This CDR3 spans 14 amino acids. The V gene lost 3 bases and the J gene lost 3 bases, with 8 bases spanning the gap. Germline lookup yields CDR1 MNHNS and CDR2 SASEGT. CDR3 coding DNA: TGTGCCAGCAGTGACGGCAGGGACACCGGGGAGCTGTTTTTT. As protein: CASSDGRDTGELFF.

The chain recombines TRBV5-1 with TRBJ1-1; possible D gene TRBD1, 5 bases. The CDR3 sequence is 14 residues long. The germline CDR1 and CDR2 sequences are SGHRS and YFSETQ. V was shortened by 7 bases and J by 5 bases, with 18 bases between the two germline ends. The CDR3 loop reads CASWGEGAETEAFF. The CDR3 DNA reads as TGCGCCAGCTGGGGGGAGGGCGCGGAGACTGAAGCTTTCTTT.

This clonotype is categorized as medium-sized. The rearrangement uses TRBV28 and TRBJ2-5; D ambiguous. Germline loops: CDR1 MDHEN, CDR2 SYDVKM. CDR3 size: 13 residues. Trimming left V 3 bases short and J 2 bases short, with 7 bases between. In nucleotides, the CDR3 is TGTGCCAGCAGTTTGGGCCGTCAAGAGACCCAGTACTTC. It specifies CASSLGRQETQYF.

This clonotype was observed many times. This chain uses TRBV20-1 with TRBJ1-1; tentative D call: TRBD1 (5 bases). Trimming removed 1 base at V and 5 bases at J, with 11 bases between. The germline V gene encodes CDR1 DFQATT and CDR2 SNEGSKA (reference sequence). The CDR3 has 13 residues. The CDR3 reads CSARGQPGTEAFF. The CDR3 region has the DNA TGCAGTGCTAGAGGACAGCCGGGAACTGAAGCTTTCTTT.